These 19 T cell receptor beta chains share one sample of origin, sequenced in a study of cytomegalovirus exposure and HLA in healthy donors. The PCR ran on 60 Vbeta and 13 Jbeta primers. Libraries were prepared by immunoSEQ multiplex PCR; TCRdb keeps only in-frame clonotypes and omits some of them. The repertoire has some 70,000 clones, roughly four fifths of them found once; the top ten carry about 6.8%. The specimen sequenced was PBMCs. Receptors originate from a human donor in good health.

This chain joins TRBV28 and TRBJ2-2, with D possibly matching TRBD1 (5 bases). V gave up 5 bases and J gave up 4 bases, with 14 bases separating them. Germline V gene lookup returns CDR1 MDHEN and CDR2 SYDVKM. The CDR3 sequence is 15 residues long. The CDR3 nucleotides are TGTGCCAGCAGTCTCTGGGGCGCGTCCACCGGGGAGCTGTTTTTT. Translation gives CASSLWGASTGELFF.

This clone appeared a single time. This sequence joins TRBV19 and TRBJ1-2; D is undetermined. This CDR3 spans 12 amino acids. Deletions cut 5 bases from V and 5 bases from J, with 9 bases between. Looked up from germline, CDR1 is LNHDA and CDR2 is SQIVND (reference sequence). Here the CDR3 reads CASSRVSYGYTF. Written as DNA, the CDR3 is TGTGCCAGTAGTCGAGTGAGTTATGGCTACACCTTC.

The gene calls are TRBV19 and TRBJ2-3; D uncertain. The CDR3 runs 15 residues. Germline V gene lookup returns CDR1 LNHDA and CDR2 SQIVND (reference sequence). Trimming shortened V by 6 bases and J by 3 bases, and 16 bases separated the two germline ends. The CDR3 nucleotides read TGTGCCAGTAGGTCCCAGGTGGGTCGGACAGATACGCAGTATTTT. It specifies CASRSQVGRTDTQYF.

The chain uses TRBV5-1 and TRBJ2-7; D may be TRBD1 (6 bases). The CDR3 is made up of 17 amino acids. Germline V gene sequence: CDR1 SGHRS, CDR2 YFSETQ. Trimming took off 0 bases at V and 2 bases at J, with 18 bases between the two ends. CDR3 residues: CASSLADARTAPYEQYF. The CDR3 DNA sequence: TGCGCCAGCAGCTTGGCCGACGCTAGGACAGCCCCCTACGAGCAGTACTTC.

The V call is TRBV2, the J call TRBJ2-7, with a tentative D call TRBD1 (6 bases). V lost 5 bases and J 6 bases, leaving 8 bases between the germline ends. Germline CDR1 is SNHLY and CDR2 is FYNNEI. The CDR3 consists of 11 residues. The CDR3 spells CASSLGGEQYF. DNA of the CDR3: TGTGCCAGCAGTCTAGGGGGCGAGCAGTACTTC.

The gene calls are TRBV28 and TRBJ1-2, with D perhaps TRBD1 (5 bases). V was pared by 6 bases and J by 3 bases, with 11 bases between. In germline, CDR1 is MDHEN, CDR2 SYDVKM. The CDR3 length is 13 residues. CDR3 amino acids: CASSPTGDYGYTF. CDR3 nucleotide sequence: TGTGCCAGCAGCCCGACGGGGGACTATGGCTACACCTTC.

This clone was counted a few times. CDR3 sequence: CASSLGGQGDTEAFF. In nucleotides, the CDR3 is TGTGCCAGCAGCTTAGGGGGACAGGGAGACACTGAAGCTTTCTTT. The chain uses TRBV5-4 and TRBJ1-1; 9 nucleotides line up with TRBD1. After removal of 2 bases from V and 3 bases from J, the junction contained 5 bases not matched to a gene. Per the germline V gene, CDR1 is SGHNT and CDR2 is YYREEE (reference sequence). The CDR3 spans 15 residues.

CDR3 protein: CASSFSQSTDTQYF. CDR3 coding DNA: TGTGCCAGCAGTTTTTCTCAGAGCACAGATACGCAGTATTTT. This chain uses TRBV28 with TRBJ2-3; D is unclear. The V end lost 3 bases, the J end lost 0 bases, and 7 bases lay between the germline ends. Per the germline V gene, CDR1 is MDHEN and CDR2 is SYDVKM. CDR3 size: 14 residues.

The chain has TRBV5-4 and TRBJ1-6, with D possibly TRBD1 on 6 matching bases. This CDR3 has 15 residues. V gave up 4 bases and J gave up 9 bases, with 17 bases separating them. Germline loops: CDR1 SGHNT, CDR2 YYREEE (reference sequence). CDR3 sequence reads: CASSPKQGLASPLHF. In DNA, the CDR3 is TGTGCCAGCAGCCCTAAACAGGGTTTAGCTTCACCCCTCCACTTT.

CDR3 region: CASSLGQAFTDTQYF. CDR3 nucleotide sequence: TGTGCCAGCAGCCTGGGACAGGCTTTTACAGATACGCAGTATTTT. The chain links TRBV7-3 to TRBJ2-3; 8 bases align to TRBD1. Germline values: CDR1 SGHTA, CDR2 FQGTGA. This CDR3 comprises 15 residues. The trim removed 5 bases at V and 3 bases at J, leaving 7 bases unmatched.

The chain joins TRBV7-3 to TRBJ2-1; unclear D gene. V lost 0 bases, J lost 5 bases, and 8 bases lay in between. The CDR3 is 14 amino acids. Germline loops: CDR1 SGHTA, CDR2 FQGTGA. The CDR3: CASSLTAANNEQFF. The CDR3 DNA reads TGTGCCAGCAGCTTAACCGCGGCGAACAATGAGCAGTTCTTC.

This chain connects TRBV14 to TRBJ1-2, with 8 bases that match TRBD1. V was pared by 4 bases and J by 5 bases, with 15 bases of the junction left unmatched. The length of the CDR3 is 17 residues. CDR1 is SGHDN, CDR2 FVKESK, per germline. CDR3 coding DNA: TGTGCCAGCAGCCCTCCGGGACAGGTATTTTCGGTGTATGGCTACACCTTC. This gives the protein CASSPPGQVFSVYGYTF.

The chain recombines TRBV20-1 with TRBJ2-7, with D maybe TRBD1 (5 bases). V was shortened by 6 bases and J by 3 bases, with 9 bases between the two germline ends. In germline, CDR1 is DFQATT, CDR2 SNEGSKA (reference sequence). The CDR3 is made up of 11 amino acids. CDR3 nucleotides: TGCAGTGCCGAGACAGTCTACGAGCAGTACTTC. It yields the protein CSAETVYEQYF.

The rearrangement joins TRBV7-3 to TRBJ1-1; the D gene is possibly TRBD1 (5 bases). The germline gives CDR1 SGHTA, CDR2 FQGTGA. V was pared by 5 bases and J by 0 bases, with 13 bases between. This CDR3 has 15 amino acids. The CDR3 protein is CASSKTGGMNTEAFF. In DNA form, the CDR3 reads TGTGCCAGCAGCAAAACGGGGGGGATGAACACTGAAGCTTTCTTT.

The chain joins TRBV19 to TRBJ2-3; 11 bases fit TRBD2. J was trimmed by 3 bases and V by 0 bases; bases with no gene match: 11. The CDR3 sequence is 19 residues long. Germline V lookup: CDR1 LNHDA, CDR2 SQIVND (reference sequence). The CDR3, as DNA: TGTGCCAGTAGTATAGAGGCTAGCGGGGGGCTTACGGGAACAGATACGCAGTATTTT. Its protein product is CASSIEASGGLTGTDTQYF.

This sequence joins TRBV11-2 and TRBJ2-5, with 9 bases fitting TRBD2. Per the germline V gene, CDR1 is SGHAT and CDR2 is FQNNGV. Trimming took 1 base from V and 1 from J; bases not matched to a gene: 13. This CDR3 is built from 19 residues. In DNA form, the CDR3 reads TGTGCCAGCAGCTTAGCCTTAGCGGGGGCCCGTGGCTCCCAAGAGACCCAGTACTTC. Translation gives CASSLALAGARGSQETQYF.

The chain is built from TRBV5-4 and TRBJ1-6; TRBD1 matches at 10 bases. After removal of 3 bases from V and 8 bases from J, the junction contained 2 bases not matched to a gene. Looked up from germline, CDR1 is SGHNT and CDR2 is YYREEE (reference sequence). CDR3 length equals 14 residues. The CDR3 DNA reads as TGTGCCAGCAGCTCGGACAGGGGGGATTCACCCCTCCACTTT. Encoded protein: CASSSDRGDSPLHF. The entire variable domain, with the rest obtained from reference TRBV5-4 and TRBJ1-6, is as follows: ETGVTQSPTHLIKTRGQQVTLRCSSQSGHNTVSWYQQALGQGPQFIFQYYREEENGRGNFPPRFSGLQFPNYSSELNVNALELDDSALYLCASSSDRGDSPLHFGNGTRLTVT.

CDR3 protein: CASSQTANYGYTF. CDR3 bases: TGTGCCAGCAGCCAGACAGCCAACTATGGCTACACCTTC. This chain connects TRBV6-6 to TRBJ1-2; D may be TRBD1 (5 bases). The V gene lost 6 bases and the J gene lost 2 bases, with 10 bases spanning the gap. CDR3 length equals 13 residues. Germline CDR1 reads MNHNY; CDR2 reads SVGAGI (reference sequence).

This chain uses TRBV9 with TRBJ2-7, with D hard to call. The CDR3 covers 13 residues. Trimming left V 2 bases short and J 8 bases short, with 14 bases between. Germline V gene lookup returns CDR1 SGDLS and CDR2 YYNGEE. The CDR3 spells CASSVIRPKQQYF. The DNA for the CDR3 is TGTGCCAGCAGCGTTATTCGTCCCAAGCAGCAGTACTTC.